The sample holds a few counts of the clone carrying this T cell receptor (beta chain). What it binds is not known. These data belong to a study of early T cells in non-severe SARS-CoV-2 infection. About the research overall: Bulk RNA taken from unsorted whole blood was sequenced, leaving chains unpaired.

Whole-study results and caveats: Database matching using VDJdb favored anti-spike CD8 responses, with private and CD4 specificities left missing.

Separate cDNA molecules each had unique molecular identifiers attached to them. In TCRdb, the 5' RACE reads were re-called with MiXCR into one record per CDR3 protein. The sample lists some 82,000 distinct CDR3 sequences; 6% to 7% were seen once. The sequenced sample was whole blood. The clonotype comes from an adult who was a healthcare worker with PCR-confirmed SARS-CoV-2 infection or an uninfected control (not recorded which).

The CDR3 loop is CASSQAGAQFGELFF. CDR3 sequence (DNA): TGTGCCAGCAGCCAAGCGGGGGCCCAGTTCGGGGAGCTGTTTTTT. The chain joins TRBV9 to TRBJ2-2; TRBD2 agrees at 8 bases. CDR1 is SGDLS, CDR2 YYNGEE, per germline. V shed 4 bases, J shed 7 bases, and the junction held 9 bases outside the gene matches. The CDR3 is 15 amino acids.